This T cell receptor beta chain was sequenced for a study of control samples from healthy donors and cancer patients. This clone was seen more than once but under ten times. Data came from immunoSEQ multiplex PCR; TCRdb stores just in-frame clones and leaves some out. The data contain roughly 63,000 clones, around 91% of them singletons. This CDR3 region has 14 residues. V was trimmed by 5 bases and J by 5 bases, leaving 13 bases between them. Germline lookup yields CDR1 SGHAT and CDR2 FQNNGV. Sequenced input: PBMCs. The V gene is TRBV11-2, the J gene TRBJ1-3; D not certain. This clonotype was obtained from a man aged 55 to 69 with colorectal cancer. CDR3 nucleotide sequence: TGTGCCAGCAGCCCCACAGTACAGAGAAACACCATATATTTT. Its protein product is CASSPTVQRNTIYF.